This TCR beta chain is from a study of T cells in Graves' hyperthyroidism and ophthalmopathy (dated by TCRdb to about 2019). Regarding the study in general: Peripheral blood samples were taken at initial diagnosis, before any treatment was given. A discovery cohort of around 98 patients, 43 with Graves' ophthalmopathy and more than 55 with stable Graves' hyperthyroidism, was used to find distinguishing TCR V-J signatures. Prospective prediction of ophthalmopathy was tested in an independent validation cohort of 18 to 20 hyperthyroidism patients and some 17 patients who later progressed to ophthalmopathy. The 100 or so discovery patients were divided at random into training and test sets in a 7:3 ratio. Thyroid tissue and blood T-cell repertoires from about six Graves' hyperthyroidism patients were also compared in the study. Once sampling was done, hyperthyroidism patients were given methimazole at a starting dose of 30 mg daily, whereas ophthalmopathy patients were given high-dose intravenous methylprednisolone. The paper reports TCR Vbeta CDR3 sequencing of approximately 130 peripheral blood samples: fewer than 50 ophthalmopathy, under 80 hyperthyroidism and roughly 17 progressor patients.

Study-wide findings and limitations: A model built on a 13 V-J signature distinguished ophthalmopathy from stable hyperthyroidism, reaching roughly 88% sensitivity and around 81% specificity in cross-validation and 80%/75% in testing. No statistical method was used to fix the sample size in advance, and group allocation was not hidden from the investigators. Most expanded thyroid clonotypes (frequency above 0.001) were also detected in blood, suggesting blood repertoires may reflect thyroid immune responses. In validation, progression to ophthalmopathy was predicted by the model with 70.59% sensitivity and around 76% specificity, a median of approximately 7.1 months before onset.

This clonotype was picked up many times. The antigen it binds to is not known. Base qualities are not recorded, but no much larger clone differs from it by a single base. The TCR beta CDR3 regions were amplified from the RNA transcripts. The TCR CDR3 was subjected to a first round of RT-PCR using the HTBI primer set and the Qiagen OneStep RT-PCR kit. Libraries were constructed in a second round of multiplex PCR, after which size selection and purification were carried out. Sequencing of the libraries was done on an Illumina HiSeq2000 using paired-end 100 bp reads. The authors' analysis ran thus. Raw data were processed with SOAPnuke, discarding reads with adapters, uncalled bases, mean Phred below 15, or no exact constant-primer or identifier match. High-quality paired reads were merged using COPE v1.2.5, and each unique nucleotide sequence was defined as a clonotype. MiTCR v1.1 was used to align the clonotypes against IMGT TRBV, TRBD and TRBJ reference segments. The analysis included only V-J combinations with a frequency above 0.0001, which together covered about 99% of the repertoires. The TCS score was defined as the ratio of F50 (clonal expansion) to E x V (chaos), calculated using BLOSUM62-based TCRdist between CDR3 peptides within each V-J. Welch's t-statistics and random forest reduced several hundred V-J features to some 14, which were used in a naive Bayes classifier (R e1071). TCRdb reprocessed the public reads (quality trimming at Q25 with fastp, clone calling with MiXCR) and kept in-frame beta chains. Every entry covers one CDR3 protein and lists the most common genes and DNA from its rows. TCRdb, rather than the study authors, made the V and J calls. The table for this sample lists roughly 720,000 distinct CDR3 sequences; around 16% of them were counted only once. The ten largest clones take up roughly 16% of the sample.

Graves' hyperthyroidism was defined as stable when no progression to ophthalmopathy occurred over 18 months of follow-up. Hyperthyroidism patients were newly diagnosed, with disease duration under 2 months, and aged 18 to 65 years. Exclusion was applied to patients with uncontrolled infections, other autoimmune diseases, pregnancy or lactation. Diagnoses were established on the basis of clinical symptoms, serum thyroxine and TRAb, thyroid ultrasound, and orbital computed tomography. PBMCs were separated from around 9.1 ml of fresh peripheral blood using Ficoll-Paque density gradient centrifugation. Trizol reagent was used to extract total RNA, and RNA quality was then checked on an Agilent 2100 Bioanalyzer. Reading from cysteine to phenylalanine, the CDR3 counts 16 amino acids. Just CDR3 DNA is preserved here, 48 bases in frame from base 1. Based on the germline V gene, the CDR1 and CDR2 sequences are SGHAT and FQNNGV. V was cut back by 0 bases and J by 1 base, leaving a gap of 12 bases between them.

Sample: blood. This clonotype was sampled from a man between 45 and 60 years old with Graves' hyperthyroidism. The rearrangement combines TRBV11-2 with TRBJ1-1; no D segment can be confidently identified. The CDR3: CASSLDMRWANTEAFF. In nucleotides, the sequence is TGTGCCAGCAGCTTAGATATGCGGTGGGCGAACACTGAAGCTTTCTTT.